What follows describes a single T cell receptor (beta chain). Its antigen is not known. The data are from a study of long-term antiretroviral therapy in people with HIV. A v3.0 immunoSEQ assay was performed at survey level. Profiling relied on immunoSEQ multiplex PCR, and the TCRdb table lists in-frame clones only, not all of them. Among 20,000 to 25,000 clones, roughly 80% were seen once, and the ten largest hold approximately 11%. The CDR3 contains 13 residues. In germline, CDR1 is LGHNT, CDR2 FRNRAP. Trimming removed 0 bases from V and 9 bases from J, with 11 bases in between. Study outcomes and limitations: In the period from about 2004 to 2017, blood was collected, possibly under older ART regimens.

The source material was unsorted PBMCs, sampled 1.1 years before starting antiretroviral therapy. The sequence came from a woman in her thirties or forties with HIV. The chain combines TRBV12-5 with TRBJ1-1; D is unclear. The CDR3 is CASGLVQTAQAFF. For the CDR3, the DNA is TGTGCTAGTGGTTTGGTACAGACCGCGCAAGCTTTCTTT.